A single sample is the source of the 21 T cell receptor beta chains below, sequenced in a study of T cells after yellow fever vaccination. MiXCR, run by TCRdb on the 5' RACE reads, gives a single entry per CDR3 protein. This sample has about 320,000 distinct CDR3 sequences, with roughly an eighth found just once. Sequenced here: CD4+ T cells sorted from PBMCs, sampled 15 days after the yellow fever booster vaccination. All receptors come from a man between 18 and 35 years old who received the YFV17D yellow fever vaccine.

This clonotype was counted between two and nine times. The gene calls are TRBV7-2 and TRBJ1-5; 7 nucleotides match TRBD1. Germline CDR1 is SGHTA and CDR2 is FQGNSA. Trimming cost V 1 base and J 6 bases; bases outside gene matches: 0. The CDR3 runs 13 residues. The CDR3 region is CASSLGQGQPQHF. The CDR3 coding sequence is TGTGCCAGCAGCTTAGGACAGGGTCAGCCCCAGCATTTT.

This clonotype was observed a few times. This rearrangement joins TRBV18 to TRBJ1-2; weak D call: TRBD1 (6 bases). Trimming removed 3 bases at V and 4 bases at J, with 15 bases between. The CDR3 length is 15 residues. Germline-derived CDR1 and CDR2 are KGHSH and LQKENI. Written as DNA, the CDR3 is TGTGCCAGCTCACCTTCAGGGGACCCAGTCTATGGCTACACCTTC. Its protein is CASSPSGDPVYGYTF.

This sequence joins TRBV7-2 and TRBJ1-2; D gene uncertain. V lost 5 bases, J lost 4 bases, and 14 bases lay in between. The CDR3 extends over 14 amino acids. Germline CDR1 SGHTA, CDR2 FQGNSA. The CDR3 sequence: CASSPGSWAYGYTF. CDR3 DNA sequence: TGTGCCAGCAGCCCGGGATCTTGGGCCTATGGCTACACCTTC.

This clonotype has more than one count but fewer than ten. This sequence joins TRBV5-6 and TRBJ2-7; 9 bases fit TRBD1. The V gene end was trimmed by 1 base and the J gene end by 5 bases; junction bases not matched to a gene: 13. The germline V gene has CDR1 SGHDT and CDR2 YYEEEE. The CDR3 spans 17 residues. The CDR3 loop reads CASSLPRGTGGEDEQYF. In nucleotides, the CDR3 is TGTGCCAGCAGCTTGCCACGCGGAACAGGGGGCGAAGACGAGCAGTACTTC.

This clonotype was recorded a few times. CDR3 nucleotides: TGCAGTGCCCAAACCGGGACAGTTTTCTTAGAGCAGTACTTC. Its translation is CSAQTGTVFLEQYF. J is TRBJ2-7 and V is TRBV20-1; 7 bases map to TRBD1. The CDR3 is 14 amino acids. V shed 6 bases, J shed 7 bases, and the junction held 15 bases outside the gene matches. CDR1 and CDR2 from the germline V gene are DFQATT and SNEGSKA (reference sequence).

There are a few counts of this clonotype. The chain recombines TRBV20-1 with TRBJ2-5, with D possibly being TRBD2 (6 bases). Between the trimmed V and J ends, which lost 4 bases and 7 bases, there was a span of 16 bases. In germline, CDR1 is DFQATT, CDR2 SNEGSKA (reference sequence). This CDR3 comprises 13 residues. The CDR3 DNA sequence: TGCAGTGCTACGGGACTCGTCGTCGGGACCCAGTACTTC. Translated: CSATGLVVGTQYF.

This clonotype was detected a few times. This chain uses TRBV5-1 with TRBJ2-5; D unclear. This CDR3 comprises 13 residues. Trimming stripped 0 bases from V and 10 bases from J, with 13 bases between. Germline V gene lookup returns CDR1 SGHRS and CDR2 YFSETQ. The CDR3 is CASSLAVDTVQYF. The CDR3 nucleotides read TGCGCCAGCAGCTTGGCGGTAGACACGGTCCAGTACTTC.

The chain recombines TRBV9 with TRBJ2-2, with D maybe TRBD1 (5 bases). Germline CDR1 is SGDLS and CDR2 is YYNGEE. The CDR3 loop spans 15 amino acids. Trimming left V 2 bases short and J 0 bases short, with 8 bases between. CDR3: CASSVKGSNTGELFF. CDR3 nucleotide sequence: TGTGCCAGCAGCGTTAAGGGGTCGAACACCGGGGAGCTGTTTTTT.

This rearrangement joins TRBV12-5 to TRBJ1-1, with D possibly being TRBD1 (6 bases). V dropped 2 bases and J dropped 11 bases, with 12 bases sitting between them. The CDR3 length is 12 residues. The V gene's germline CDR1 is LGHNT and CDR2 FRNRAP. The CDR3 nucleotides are TGTGCTAGTGGTTTGCGGTGGGGGCAGGCTTTCTTT. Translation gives CASGLRWGQAFF.

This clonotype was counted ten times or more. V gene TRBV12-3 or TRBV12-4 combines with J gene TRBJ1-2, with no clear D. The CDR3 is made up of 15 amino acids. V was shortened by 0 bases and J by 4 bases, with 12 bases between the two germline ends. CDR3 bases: TGTGCCAGCAGTTTAGCGTCCAGTAAAATCTATGGCTACACCTTC. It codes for CASSLASSKIYGYTF.

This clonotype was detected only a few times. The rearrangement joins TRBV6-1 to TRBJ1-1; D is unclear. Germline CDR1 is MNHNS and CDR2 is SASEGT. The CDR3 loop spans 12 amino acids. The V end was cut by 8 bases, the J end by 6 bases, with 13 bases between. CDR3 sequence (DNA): TGTGCCAGCTTTTATTTGGGGTCTGAAGCTTTCTTT. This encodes CASFYLGSEAFF.

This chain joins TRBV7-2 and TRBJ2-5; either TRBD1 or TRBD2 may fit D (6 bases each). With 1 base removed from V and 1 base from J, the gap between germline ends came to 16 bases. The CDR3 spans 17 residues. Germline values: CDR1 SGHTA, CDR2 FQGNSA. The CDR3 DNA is TGTGCCAGCAGCTTAGGGGGGGCGGGTATCCCCCAAGAGACCCAGTACTTC. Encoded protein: CASSLGGAGIPQETQYF.

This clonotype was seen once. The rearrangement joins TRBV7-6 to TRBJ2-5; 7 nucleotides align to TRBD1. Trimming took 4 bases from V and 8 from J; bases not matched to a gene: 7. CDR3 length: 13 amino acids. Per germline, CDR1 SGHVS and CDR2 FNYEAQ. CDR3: CASSSADRETQYF. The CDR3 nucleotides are TGTGCCAGCAGCTCAGCAGACAGGGAAACCCAGTACTTC.

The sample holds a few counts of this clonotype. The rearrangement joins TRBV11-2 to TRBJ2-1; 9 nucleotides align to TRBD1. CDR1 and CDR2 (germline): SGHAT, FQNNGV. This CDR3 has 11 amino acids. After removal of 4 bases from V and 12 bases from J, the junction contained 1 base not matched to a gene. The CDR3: CASSSGQGQFF. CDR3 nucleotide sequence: TGTGCCAGCAGCTCGGGACAGGGGCAGTTCTTC.

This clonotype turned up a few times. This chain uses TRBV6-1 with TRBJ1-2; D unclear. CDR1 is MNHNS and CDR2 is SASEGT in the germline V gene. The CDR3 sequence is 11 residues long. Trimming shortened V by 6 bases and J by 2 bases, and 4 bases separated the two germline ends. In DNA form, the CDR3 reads TGTGCCAGCAGACAAAACTATGGCTACACCTTC. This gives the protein CASRQNYGYTF.

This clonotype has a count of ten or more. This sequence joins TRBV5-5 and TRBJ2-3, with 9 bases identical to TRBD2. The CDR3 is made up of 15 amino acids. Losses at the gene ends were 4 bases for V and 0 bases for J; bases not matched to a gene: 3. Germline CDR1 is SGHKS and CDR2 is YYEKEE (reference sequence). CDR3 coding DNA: TGTGCCAGCAGCCGGACTAGCGTTAGCACAGATACGCAGTATTTT. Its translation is CASSRTSVSTDTQYF.

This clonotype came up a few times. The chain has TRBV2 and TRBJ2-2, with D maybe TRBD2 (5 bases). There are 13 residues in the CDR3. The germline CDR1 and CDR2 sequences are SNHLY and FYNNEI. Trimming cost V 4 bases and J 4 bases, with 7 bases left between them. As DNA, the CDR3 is TGTGCCAGCAGTGGGGAGCTCACCGGGGAGCTGTTTTTT. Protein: CASSGELTGELFF.

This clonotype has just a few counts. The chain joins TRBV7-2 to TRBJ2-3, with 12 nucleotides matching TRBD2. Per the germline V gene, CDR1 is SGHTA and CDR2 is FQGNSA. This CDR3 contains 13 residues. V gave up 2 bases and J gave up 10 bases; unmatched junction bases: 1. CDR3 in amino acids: CASSLRLAGAQYF. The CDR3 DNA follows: TGTGCCAGCAGCTTAAGACTAGCGGGGGCGCAGTATTTT.

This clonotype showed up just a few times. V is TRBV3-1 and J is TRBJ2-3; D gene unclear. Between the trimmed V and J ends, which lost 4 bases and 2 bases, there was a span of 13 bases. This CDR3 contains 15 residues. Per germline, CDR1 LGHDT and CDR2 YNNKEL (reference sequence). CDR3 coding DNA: TGTGCCAGCAGCCGATCCGGTAGGCTCACAGATACGCAGTATTTT. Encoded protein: CASSRSGRLTDTQYF.

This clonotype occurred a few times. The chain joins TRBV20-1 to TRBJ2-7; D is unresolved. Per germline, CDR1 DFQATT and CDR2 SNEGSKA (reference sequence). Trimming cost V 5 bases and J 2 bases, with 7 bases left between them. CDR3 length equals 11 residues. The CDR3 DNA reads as TGCAGTGCTTTTAGGGCCTACGAGCAGTACGTC. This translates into CSAFRAYEQYV.

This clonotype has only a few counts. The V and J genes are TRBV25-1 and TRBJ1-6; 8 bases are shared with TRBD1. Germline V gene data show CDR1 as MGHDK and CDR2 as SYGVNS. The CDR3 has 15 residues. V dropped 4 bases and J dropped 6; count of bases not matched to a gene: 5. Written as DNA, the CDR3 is TGTGCCAGCAGTGCAGGGGGCGCGGTTAATTCACCCCTCCACTTT. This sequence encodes CASSAGGAVNSPLHF.